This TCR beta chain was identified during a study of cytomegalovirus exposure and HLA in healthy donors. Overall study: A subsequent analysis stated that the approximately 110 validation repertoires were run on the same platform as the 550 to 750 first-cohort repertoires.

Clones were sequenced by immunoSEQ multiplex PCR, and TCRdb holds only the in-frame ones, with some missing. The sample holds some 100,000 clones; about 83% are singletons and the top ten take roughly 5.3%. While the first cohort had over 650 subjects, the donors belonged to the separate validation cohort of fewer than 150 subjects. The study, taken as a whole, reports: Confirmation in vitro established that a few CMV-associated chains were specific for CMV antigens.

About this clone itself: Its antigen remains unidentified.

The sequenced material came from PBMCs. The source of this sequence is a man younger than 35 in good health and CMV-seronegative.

In DNA form, the CDR3 reads TGTGCCTGGAGGGTGAACAGGGCAGTTAACTATGGCTACACCTTC. As protein: CAWRVNRAVNYGYTF. The chain employs TRBV30 and TRBJ1-2; weak D call: TRBD1 (6 bases). The V end lost 3 bases, the J end lost 1 base, and 15 bases lay between the germline ends. CDR1 is GTSNPN and CDR2 is SVGIG in the germline V gene (reference sequence). This CDR3 contains 15 residues.